These 30 T cell receptor beta chains were all obtained from the same sample, sequenced in a study of technical replicates of blood from a few donors. Profiling relied on immunoSEQ multiplex PCR, and the TCRdb table lists in-frame clones only, not all of them. The repertoire includes about 88,000 clones, about 95% of them detected once, and under 0.35% sits in the top ten. The sequenced sample was T cells isolated from PBMCs. Source of these receptors: a human donor in good health.

The J gene is TRBJ2-7, the V gene TRBV4-1; TRBD1 might be the D (6 bases). This CDR3 is built from 16 residues. The V gene lost 2 bases and the J gene lost 0 bases, with 14 bases spanning the gap. Per the germline V gene, CDR1 is MGHRA and CDR2 is YSYEKL. The CDR3 nucleotides are TGCGCCAGCAGCCAATTCCTCGGGGACAACTCCTACGAGCAGTACTTC. Residues: CASSQFLGDNSYEQYF.

The rearrangement uses TRBV4-1 and TRBJ2-3; 8 bases are shared with TRBD2. The CDR3 contains 15 residues. The V gene's germline CDR1 is MGHRA and CDR2 YSYEKL. V gave up 4 bases and J gave up 4 bases; unmatched junction bases: 7. CDR3 sequence reads: CASSLQGGGPDTQYF. The DNA for the CDR3 is TGCGCCAGCAGCCTGCAGGGCGGGGGGCCAGATACGCAGTATTTT.

This sequence joins TRBV6-4 and TRBJ2-2; the match to TRBD1 covers 8 bases. The V segment lost 2 bases and the J segment 1 base; nucleotides outside the gene matches: 0. This CDR3 contains 15 residues. Germline lookup yields CDR1 MRHNA and CDR2 SNTAGT. CDR3 coding DNA: TGTGCCAGCAGTGACGGGACAGGGAACACCGGGGAGCTGTTTTTT. Encoded protein: CASSDGTGNTGELFF.

This clone occurred a few times. The CDR3 reads CANTGTPSFF. CDR3 in DNA: TGTGCCAACACCGGGACTCCGAGCTTCTTT. The chain uses TRBV6-4 and TRBJ1-1; weak D call: TRBD1 (5 bases). V was clipped by 10 bases and J by 14 bases, with 17 bases between them. CDR1 and CDR2 from the germline V gene are MRHNA and SNTAGT. This CDR3 spans 10 amino acids.

The gene calls are TRBV2 and TRBJ2-1; 8 nucleotides match TRBD2. The germline CDR1 and CDR2 sequences are SNHLY and FYNNEI. This CDR3 spans 13 amino acids. Trimming at V came to 7 bases and at J to 7 bases, leaving 6 bases not matched to a gene. The CDR3 protein is CASNGGLDNEQFF. As DNA, the CDR3 is TGTGCCAGCAACGGGGGACTAGATAATGAGCAGTTCTTC. Variable domain in full (rest from reference TRBV2 and TRBJ2-1): EPEVTQTPSHQVTQMGQEVILRCVPISNHLYFYWYRQILGQKVEFLVSFYNNEISEKSEIFDDQFSVERPDGSNFTLKIRSTKLEDSAMYFCASNGGLDNEQFFGPGTRLTVL.

This chain joins TRBV6-5 and TRBJ2-7, with D tentatively TRBD1 (5 bases). This CDR3 has 10 amino acids. With 6 bases removed from V and 5 bases from J, the gap between germline ends came to 5 bases. Germline loops: CDR1 MNHEY, CDR2 SVGAGI. CDR3 protein: CASRDNEQYF. CDR3 bases: TGTGCCAGCAGGGACAACGAGCAGTACTTC.

The chain joins TRBV10-3 to TRBJ2-7; perhaps TRBD2 as D (6 bases). The CDR3 consists of 14 residues. V dropped 5 bases and J dropped 2 bases, with 13 bases sitting between them. Germline CDR1 is ENHRY and CDR2 is SYGVKD. The CDR3 sequence: CAISSGTGPYEQYF. CDR3 in DNA: TGTGCCATCAGTTCCGGGACTGGGCCCTACGAGCAGTACTTC.

The rearrangement uses TRBV10-2 and TRBJ2-1, with D possibly TRBD2 on 6 matching bases. In germline, CDR1 is WSHSY, CDR2 SAAADI. V was pared by 3 bases and J by 0 bases, with 12 bases between. The CDR3 consists of 16 residues. The CDR3 nucleotides are TGCGCCAGCAGTGAAGGCGCTAGCGTCTCCTACAATGAGCAGTTCTTC. It is translated as CASSEGASVSYNEQFF.

The DNA for the CDR3 is TGTGCCAGCGAGCGGGAAGCCTACGAGCAGTACTTC. Translation: CASEREAYEQYF. The chain couples TRBV2 to TRBJ2-7; TRBD2 aligns across 7 bases. V dropped 8 bases and J dropped 2; count of bases not matched to a gene: 3. CDR3 size: 12 residues. Germline assignment: CDR1 SNHLY and CDR2 FYNNEI.

The genes are TRBV6-9 and TRBJ2-1; D is perhaps TRBD2 (6 bases). Per the germline V gene, CDR1 is MNHGY and CDR2 is SVAAGI. The CDR3 sequence is 15 residues long. V was cut by 6 bases and J by 7 bases, with 19 bases left in between. The chain's CDR3 is CASRITRRGGNEQFF. CDR3 bases: TGTGCCAGCAGGATAACTAGGAGGGGTGGGAATGAGCAGTTCTTC.

This chain uses TRBV2 with TRBJ2-2; no clear D. Per the germline V gene, CDR1 is SNHLY and CDR2 is FYNNEI. This CDR3 is 12 amino acids long. V dropped 7 bases and J dropped 3 bases, with 6 bases sitting between them. DNA for the CDR3: TGTGCCAGCATCCTATACACCGGGGAGCTGTTTTTT. Translation: CASILYTGELFF.

In this sample, this clone turned up once. The chain employs TRBV10-3 and TRBJ2-1; possible D gene TRBD2, 5 bases. V lost 2 bases and J lost 0, with 11 bases in between. Germline V gene sequence: CDR1 ENHRY, CDR2 SYGVKD. CDR3 length: 16 residues. CDR3 coding DNA: TGTGCCATCAGTGAGAGCGGCCGTAGCTCCTACAATGAGCAGTTCTTC. Translated: CAISESGRSSYNEQFF.

This rearrangement joins TRBV30 to TRBJ2-3; D is unresolved. This CDR3 is built from 15 residues. With 3 bases removed from V and 0 bases from J, the gap between germline ends came to 13 bases. Germline V lookup: CDR1 GTSNPN, CDR2 SVGIG (reference sequence). Here the CDR3 DNA reads TGTGCCTGGAGCTGGCTTTCCGGGAGCACAGATACGCAGTATTTT. It is translated as CAWSWLSGSTDTQYF.

This sequence joins TRBV7-9 and TRBJ2-2; TRBD2 agrees at 9 bases. V gave up 3 bases and J gave up 4 bases; unmatched junction bases: 3. The CDR3 is 15 residues long. CDR1 is SEHNR, CDR2 FQNEAQ, per germline (reference sequence). CDR3 amino acids: CASSFRREGTGELFF. The CDR3, as DNA: TGTGCCAGCAGCTTTCGGCGGGAGGGCACCGGGGAGCTGTTTTTT.

V usage is TRBV7-3 and J usage is TRBJ2-1; 7 nucleotides agree with TRBD2. Germline V lookup: CDR1 SGHTA, CDR2 FQGTGA. V lost 5 bases, J lost 5 bases, and 9 bases stayed unmatched. The length of the CDR3 is 15 residues. CDR3 loop: CASSPRGTTHNEQFF. Here the CDR3 DNA reads TGTGCCAGCAGCCCGCGGGGGACTACTCACAATGAGCAGTTCTTC.

The chain's CDR3 is CASSPRDKTGVAFF. The CDR3 DNA is TGTGCCAGCAGCCCCCGCGATAAGACAGGGGTTGCTTTCTTT. The chain recombines TRBV11-2 with TRBJ1-1; TRBD1 matches 8 bases. The CDR3 sequence is 14 residues long. Germline V gene data show CDR1 as SGHAT and CDR2 as FQNNGV. V lost 5 bases to trimming and J lost 11 bases; unmatched junction nucleotides: 13.

The chain combines TRBV19 with TRBJ2-2; 12 bases line up with TRBD2. In germline, CDR1 is LNHDA, CDR2 SQIVND (reference sequence). The V gene end was trimmed by 2 bases and the J gene end by 6 bases; junction bases not matched to a gene: 7. There are 17 residues in the CDR3. Written as DNA, the CDR3 is TGTGCCAGTAGTATACCCCGCCTAGCGGGAGGGCCCGGGGAGCTGTTTTTT. This sequence encodes CASSIPRLAGGPGELFF.

V gene TRBV15 combines with J gene TRBJ2-3; weak D call: TRBD1 (5 bases). The CDR3 length is 14 residues. Germline assignment: CDR1 LNHNV and CDR2 YYDKDF (reference sequence). V was pared by 1 base and J by 4 bases, with 9 bases between. CDR3 DNA: TGTGCCACCAGCAGAGTCAGGGTAGCAGATACGCAGTATTTT. It codes for CATSRVRVADTQYF.

J is TRBJ2-1 and V is TRBV15; 9 nucleotides agree with TRBD2. V trimming: 8 bases; J trimming: 4 bases; junction bases outside the gene matches: 6. Germline CDR1 and CDR2: LNHNV and YYDKDF (reference sequence). The CDR3 runs to 14 residues. The CDR3: CATVRTSEYNEQFF. CDR3 coding DNA: TGTGCCACCGTCAGGACTAGCGAGTACAATGAGCAGTTCTTC.

The chain is built from TRBV28 and TRBJ2-5; D is perhaps TRBD2 (7 bases). Germline-derived CDR1 and CDR2 are MDHEN and SYDVKM. The CDR3 covers 21 residues. V was trimmed by 2 bases and J by 1 base, leaving 29 bases between them. This CDR3 reads CASSLRSGGRLAEESQETQYF. In nucleotides, the CDR3 is TGTGCCAGCAGTTTAAGATCTGGGGGGCGGCTAGCGGAGGAAAGCCAAGAGACCCAGTACTTC. The full variable domain, its missing parts supplied by reference TRBV28 and TRBJ2-5, is DVKVTQSSRYLVKRTGEKVFLECVQDMDHENMFWYRQDPGLGLRLIYFSYDVKMKEKGDIPEGYSVSREKKERFSLILESASTNQTSMYLCASSLRSGGRLAEESQETQYFGPGTRLLVL.

This chain links TRBV28 with TRBJ2-7; weak D call: TRBD1 (6 bases). Germline V gene sequence: CDR1 MDHEN, CDR2 SYDVKM. The CDR3 is made up of 14 amino acids. The V and J ends lost 7 bases and 2 bases respectively, with 15 bases between them. CDR3: CASTFRAGAYEQYF. In nucleotides, the CDR3 is TGTGCCAGCACCTTTAGGGCAGGGGCCTACGAGCAGTACTTC.

V and J are TRBV7-6 and TRBJ1-4; TRBD1 matches 7 bases. The CDR3 is 15 amino acids. Germline V CDR1 and CDR2: SGHVS, FNYEAQ. J lost 8 bases, V lost 5 bases, and 11 bases had no gene match. CDR3 protein: CASSIQQGPLEKLFF. The CDR3 coding sequence is TGTGCCAGCAGCATCCAACAGGGGCCCCTAGAAAAACTGTTTTTT.

The chain joins TRBV6-5 to TRBJ1-5, with 7 bases that match TRBD1. This CDR3 has 15 amino acids. Unmatched junction bases numbered 7, after V lost 2 bases and J lost 6 bases. Germline assignment: CDR1 MNHEY and CDR2 SVGAGI. CDR3 DNA: TGTGCCAGCAGTTACCTGACAGGGCGTAGTCAGCCCCAGCATTTT. This encodes CASSYLTGRSQPQHF.

This clone occurred once. This chain joins TRBV20-1 and TRBJ2-7; TRBD1 aligns across 8 bases. Germline V gives CDR1 DFQATT, CDR2 SNEGSKA (reference sequence). Trimming cost V 5 bases and J 5 bases; bases outside gene matches: 2. The length of the CDR3 is 11 residues. For the CDR3, the DNA is TGCAGTGCTCACAGGGGGGACGAGCAGTACTTC. This gives the protein CSAHRGDEQYF.

This rearrangement joins TRBV28 to TRBJ2-7; a weak D match, TRBD2 (5 bases). The ends were cut back, 3 bases at V and 0 bases at J, with 18 bases in the middle. The germline V gene has CDR1 MDHEN and CDR2 SYDVKM. The CDR3 consists of 17 residues. DNA for the CDR3: TGTGCCAGCAGTTTGTCCCCCGGGGTACGAGACTCCTACGAGCAGTACTTC. Its protein is CASSLSPGVRDSYEQYF.

The chain recombines TRBV7-2 with TRBJ2-5, with 9 bases identical to TRBD2. This CDR3 comprises 14 residues. CDR1 is SGHTA, CDR2 FQGNSA, per germline. Losses at the gene ends were 1 base for V and 3 bases for J; bases not matched to a gene: 0. DNA of the CDR3: TGTGCCAGCAGCTTAGGACTAGCGGAAGAGACCCAGTACTTC. This encodes CASSLGLAEETQYF. Full variable domain (rest looked up from reference TRBV7-2 and TRBJ2-5): GAGVSQSPSNKVTEKGKDVELRCDPISGHTALYWYRQSLGQGLEFLIYFQGNSAPDKSGLPSDRFSAERTGGSVSTLTIQRTQQEDSAVYLCASSLGLAEETQYFGPGTRLLVL.

The V call is TRBV6-5, the J call TRBJ2-7, with a possible D match to TRBD2 (5 bases). The germline CDR1 and CDR2 sequences are MNHEY and SVGAGI. Trimming took off 5 bases at V and 5 bases at J, with 13 bases between the two ends. The CDR3 has 13 residues. The CDR3 loop is CASSPGVADEQYF. The CDR3 DNA reads TGTGCCAGCAGTCCCGGGGTTGCGGACGAGCAGTACTTC.

The rearrangement joins TRBV13 to TRBJ2-7, with D maybe TRBD1 (6 bases). CDR3 length: 14 amino acids. Trimming cost V 3 bases and J 7 bases, with 16 bases left between them. The germline V gene encodes CDR1 PRHDT and CDR2 FYEKMQ (reference sequence). The CDR3, as DNA: TGTGCCAGCAGCTTGTTGTTGGGGGCTGAAGAGCAGTACTTC. Amino acids: CASSLLLGAEEQYF.

The chain joins TRBV5-4 to TRBJ2-3; D might be TRBD2 (5 bases). V was clipped by 0 bases and J by 2 bases, with 16 bases between them. The CDR3 loop spans 17 amino acids. The V gene's germline CDR1 is SGHNT and CDR2 YYREEE (reference sequence). The CDR3 is CASSLALDLLATDTQYF. Here the CDR3 DNA reads TGTGCCAGCAGCTTGGCCCTGGACTTGCTTGCCACAGATACGCAGTATTTT.

This chain uses TRBV5-4 with TRBJ2-5, with D maybe TRBD2 (7 bases). Per the germline V gene, CDR1 is SGHNT and CDR2 is YYREEE (reference sequence). The CDR3 length is 14 residues. With 4 bases removed from V and 4 bases from J, the gap between germline ends came to 14 bases. The CDR3 reads CASSTLGGGETQYF. As DNA, the CDR3 is TGTGCCAGCAGCACGTTAGGGGGGGGAGAGACCCAGTACTTC. Full variable domain (outside the CDR3, taken from reference TRBV5-4 and TRBJ2-5): ETGVTQSPTHLIKTRGQQVTLRCSSQSGHNTVSWYQQALGQGPQFIFQYYREEENGRGNFPPRFSGLQFPNYSSELNVNALELDDSALYLCASSTLGGGETQYFGPGTRLLVL.